This note documents a single T cell receptor beta chain sequence. No antigen is known for it. The sample belongs to a study of OX40 agonist ivuxolimab in advanced cancers. Whole-study context: Ivuxolimab, an agonist antibody against OX40 (CD134), was given to patients.

General observations from the study: Expanded clones were, on average, more numerous among CD8+ T cells than CD4+.

Assay: immunoSEQ multiplex PCR; the TCRdb copy retains only in-frame clones and omits some. The table includes some 83,000 clones, approximately 86% detected once. Deletions cut 1 base from V and 4 bases from J, with 10 bases between. CDR1 is SGHDN, CDR2 FVKESK, per germline. The CDR3 contains 14 residues. Exclusion applied to patients with autoimmune disease history or systemic immunosuppression. Blood sampling was done at baseline, cycle 4 day 1, and cycle 7 day 1. The sequence was collected from an adult with an advanced solid tumor such as melanoma, head and neck, liver or kidney cancer. The sequences come from CD4+ or CD8+ T cells sorted from blood, collected in a trial of the OX40 agonist ivuxolimab. V is TRBV14 and J is TRBJ1-1; D perhaps matches TRBD1 (6 bases). The CDR3 DNA reads TGTGCCAGCAGCCAAGTGGGGGGGGCCACTGAAGCTTTCTTT. Amino acid sequence: CASSQVGGATEAFF.